These T cell receptor beta chains were read from a single sample in a study of radiotherapy plus CTLA-4 blockade in lung cancer. Profiling relied on immunoSEQ multiplex PCR, and the TCRdb table lists in-frame clones only, not all of them. The sample holds 56,000 or so clones; under 85% are singletons and the top ten take about 2.9%. This specimen was peripheral blood, taken from a patient treated with radiotherapy plus ipilimumab. All receptors come from a human donor with non-small cell lung cancer who had a partial response to radiotherapy plus ipilimumab. Each CDR3 is given with its conserved first and last residue. The D gene is left open where the match is weak. Rows give clone size only sometimes, using once, few, many, or a class for an expanded clone.

abundance	d_gene	v_gene	j_gene	CDR3aa	CDR3nt
NA	TRBD1	TRBV7-3	TRBJ1-1	CASSPGQTNTEAFF	TGTGCCAGCAGCCCGGGACAGACGAACACTGAAGCTTTCTTT
NA	TRBD2	TRBV9	TRBJ2-7	CASSVRATSGDYEQYF	TGTGCCAGCAGCGTTAGGGCGACTAGCGGGGACTACGAGCAGTACTTC
once	TRBD2	TRBV25-1	TRBJ2-1	CASSRTSGGYNEQFF	TGTGCCAGCAGTAGGACTAGCGGGGGTTACAATGAGCAGTTCTTC
NA	NA	TRBV15	TRBJ2-7	CATSRGPGASSYEQYF	TGTGCCACCAGCAGAGGCCCAGGGGCAAGCTCCTACGAGCAGTACTTC
NA	TRBD2	TRBV7-8	TRBJ2-5	CASSLRLAGAQETQYF	TGTGCCAGCAGCTTACGGCTAGCGGGGGCACAAGAGACCCAGTACTTC
NA	TRBD2	TRBV10-3	TRBJ2-6	CAISGGGIGANVLTF	TGTGCCATCAGTGGGGGGGGAATTGGGGCCAACGTCCTGACTTTC
NA	TRBD2	TRBV5-4	TRBJ2-5	CASRASGGALKTQYF	TGTGCCAGCAGGGCTAGCGGGGGGGCCTTGAAGACCCAGTACTTC
NA	NA	TRBV2	TRBJ1-4	CASRPQGHREKLFF	TGTGCCAGCCGCCCTCAGGGGCATCGAGAAAAACTGTTTTTT
NA	NA	TRBV27	TRBJ1-5	CASSARGTQPQHF	TGTGCCAGCAGTGCAAGGGGGACTCAGCCCCAGCATTTT
NA	TRBD2	TRBV2	TRBJ2-3	CASSLTSGGPSTDTQYF	TGTGCCAGCAGTCTGACTAGCGGGGGGCCCAGCACAGATACGCAGTATTTT
NA	TRBD1	TRBV29-1	TRBJ2-7	CSVGTGGVQQYF	TGCAGCGTTGGGACAGGGGGCGTGCAGCAGTACTTC
once	TRBD2	TRBV2	TRBJ2-3	CASSRSGLAGGTTDTQYF	TGTGCCAGCAGTCGTTCGGGACTAGCGGGGGGGACCACAGATACGCAGTATTTT
few	NA	TRBV29-1	TRBJ1-1	CSVEWRGTEAFF	TGCAGCGTTGAATGGCGGGGCACTGAAGCTTTCTTT
NA	NA	TRBV6-5	TRBJ1-1	CASSPSGGMNTEAFF	TGTGCCAGCAGCCCCAGTGGGGGCATGAACACTGAAGCTTTCTTT
NA	TRBD1	TRBV2	TRBJ1-6	CASGSGTDNSPLHF	TGTGCCAGCGGTTCCGGGACAGATAATTCACCCCTCCACTTT
once	TRBD1	TRBV29-1	TRBJ2-5	CSALTGRETQYF	TGCAGCGCCTTGACAGGGAGAGAGACCCAGTACTTC
once	NA	TRBV6-5	TRBJ1-2	CASSPVRSLYGYTF	TGTGCCAGCAGCCCGGTACGGAGCCTATATGGCTACACCTTC
NA	TRBD1	TRBV6-5	TRBJ1-1	CASSPGQVNTEAFF	TGTGCCAGCAGTCCAGGACAGGTGAACACTGAAGCTTTCTTT
NA	NA	TRBV5-1	TRBJ2-7	CASSLGGDSYEQYF	TGCGCCAGCAGCTTGGGGGGGGACAGCTACGAGCAGTACTTC
NA	NA	TRBV10-2	TRBJ1-2	CASSVDTYGGGYTF	TGCGCCAGCAGTGTTGACACCTACGGGGGGGGCTACACCTTC
NA	NA	TRBV7-3	TRBJ2-1	CASRAAGLGYNEQFF	TGTGCCAGCAGGGCCGCGGGACTCGGATACAATGAGCAGTTCTTC
NA	NA	TRBV28	TRBJ1-1	CASSLSGADTEAFF	TGTGCCAGCAGTTTATCAGGGGCGGACACTGAAGCTTTCTTT
NA	TRBD1	TRBV5-4	TRBJ2-7	CASSVGDRGGSYEQYF	TGTGCCAGCAGCGTCGGAGACAGGGGGGGCTCCTACGAGCAGTACTTC
NA	NA	TRBV7-2	TRBJ1-6	CASSLRGGGNSPLHF	TGTGCCAGCAGCTTACGGGGCGGGGGAAATTCACCCCTCCACTTT
NA	NA	TRBV27	TRBJ2-7	CASSFDRSSYEQYF	TGTGCCAGCAGCTTCGACAGGTCTTCCTACGAGCAGTACTTC
NA	NA	TRBV7-9	TRBJ2-5	CASSLGAGGETQYF	TGTGCCAGCAGCTTAGGAGCGGGCGGAGAGACCCAGTACTTC
NA	NA	TRBV6-1	TRBJ1-6	CASRSFVEGSPLHF	TGTGCCAGCAGATCCTTCGTCGAGGGTTCACCCCTCCACTTT
NA	NA	TRBV6-1	TRBJ2-2	CASSPRQGGAGELFF	TGTGCCAGCAGTCCCCGGCAGGGTGGGGCCGGGGAGCTGTTTTTT
NA	NA	TRBV2	TRBJ1-4	CASSLRTREKLFF	TGTGCCAGCAGTCTGCGGACACGGGAAAAACTGTTTTTT
NA	TRBD2	TRBV5-1	TRBJ2-3	CASSWQASGGRTDTQYF	TGCGCCAGCAGCTGGCAGGCTAGCGGGGGACGCACAGATACGCAGTATTTT
NA	TRBD1	TRBV29-1	TRBJ2-5	CSSLRYRGRSVETQYF	TGCAGCTCCCTCAGGTACAGGGGGCGCTCAGTGGAGACCCAGTACTTC
NA	TRBD1	TRBV19	TRBJ2-7	CASSNSGTGSYEQYF	TGTGCCAGTAGTAACTCCGGGACAGGGTCCTACGAGCAGTACTTC
NA	NA	TRBV27	TRBJ2-5	CASSLSDQETQYF	TGTGCCAGCAGTTTATCCGACCAAGAGACCCAGTACTTC
few	TRBD2	TRBV6-5	TRBJ2-7	CASTSEAGGLYEQYF	TGTGCCAGCACCTCGGAGGCGGGGGGGCTCTACGAGCAGTACTTC
few	NA	TRBV7-9	TRBJ2-5	CASSPMGLDQETQYF	TGTGCCAGCAGCCCGATGGGACTGGACCAAGAGACCCAGTACTTC
NA	NA	TRBV6-6	TRBJ1-1	CASSYQGSTEAFF	TGTGCCAGCAGTTACCAGGGTAGCACTGAAGCTTTCTTT
few	NA	TRBV7-3	TRBJ1-1	CASSLSAGVNTEAFF	TGTGCCAGCAGCTTATCCGCCGGAGTGAACACTGAAGCTTTCTTT